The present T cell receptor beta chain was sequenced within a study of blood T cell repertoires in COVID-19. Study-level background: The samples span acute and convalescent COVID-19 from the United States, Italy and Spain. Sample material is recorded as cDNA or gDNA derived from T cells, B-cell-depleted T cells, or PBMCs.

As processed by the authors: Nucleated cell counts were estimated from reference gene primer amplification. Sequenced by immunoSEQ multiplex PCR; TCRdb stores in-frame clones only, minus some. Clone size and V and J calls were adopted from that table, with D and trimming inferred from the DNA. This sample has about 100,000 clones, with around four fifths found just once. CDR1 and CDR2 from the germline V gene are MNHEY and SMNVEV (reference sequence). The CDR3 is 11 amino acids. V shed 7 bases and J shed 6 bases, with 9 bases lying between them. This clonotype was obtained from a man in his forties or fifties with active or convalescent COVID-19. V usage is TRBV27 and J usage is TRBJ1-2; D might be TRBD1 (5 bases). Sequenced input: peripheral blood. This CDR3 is CASIQGDGYTF. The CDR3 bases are TGTGCCAGCATCCAGGGCGATGGCTACACCTTC.